The 10 T cell receptor beta chains below were found in one sample sequenced in a study of blood T cell repertoires in COVID-19. Profiling relied on immunoSEQ multiplex PCR, and the TCRdb table lists in-frame clones only, not all of them. The profile covers more than 95,000 clones, with roughly 91% appearing a single time and 5.1% taken by the ten largest. Sequencing was performed on peripheral blood. The source of these receptors is a human donor in a cohort sampled during active COVID-19.

This clone is a singleton in its sample. The V and J genes are TRBV19 and TRBJ2-7; 7 positions match TRBD1. Trimming cost V 4 bases and J 4 bases; bases outside gene matches: 7. There are 14 residues in the CDR3. Germline CDR1 LNHDA, CDR2 SQIVND (reference sequence). The CDR3 protein is CASSTQGTMYEQYF. DNA of the CDR3: TGTGCCAGTAGTACACAGGGGACCATGTACGAGCAGTACTTC.

The rearrangement links TRBV4-1 to TRBJ2-7; TRBD1 is a possible D gene (5 bases). The CDR3 consists of 12 residues. V was pared by 0 bases and J by 6 bases, with 6 bases between. Germline V gene lookup returns CDR1 MGHRA and CDR2 YSYEKL. CDR3 residues: CASSQERGEQYF. For the CDR3, the DNA is TGCGCCAGCAGCCAAGAAAGGGGCGAGCAGTACTTC.

V and J are TRBV2 and TRBJ1-5; possible D gene TRBD1, 6 bases. CDR3 length: 13 amino acids. Trimming stripped 8 bases from V and 4 bases from J, with 12 bases between. Germline V gene data show CDR1 as SNHLY and CDR2 as FYNNEI. CDR3 sequence (DNA): TGTGCCAGCGTGACAGGTCTAAATCAGCCCCAGCATTTT. It is translated as CASVTGLNQPQHF.

The V and J genes are TRBV6-5 and TRBJ2-5; TRBD1 matches 8 bases. Germline assignment: CDR1 MNHEY and CDR2 SVGAGI. The CDR3 runs to 14 residues. Trimming cost V 7 bases and J 4 bases; bases outside gene matches: 8. CDR3 protein: CASTGQGGIETQYF. The CDR3 bases are TGTGCCAGCACTGGACAGGGAGGCATAGAGACCCAGTACTTC.

The V call is TRBV18, the J call TRBJ1-5, with 10 bases lining up with TRBD1. The germline gives CDR1 KGHSH, CDR2 LQKENI. V shed 6 bases and J 4 bases; nucleotides not matched to a gene: 9. CDR3 size: 16 residues. The CDR3 DNA follows: TGTGCCAGCTCGCCCTCGACAGGGGGCAAAAATCAGCCCCAGCATTTT. This encodes CASSPSTGGKNQPQHF. Complete variable domain (other parts from reference TRBV18 and TRBJ1-5): NAGVMQNPRHLVRRRGQEARLRCSPMKGHSHVYWYRQLPEEGLKFMVYLQKENIIDESGMPKERFSAEFPKEGPSILRIQQVVRGDSAAYFCASSPSTGGKNQPQHFGDGTRLSIL.

The rearrangement uses TRBV28 and TRBJ2-1, with TRBD2 matching over 8 bases. This CDR3 has 15 amino acids. The J segment lost 4 bases and the V segment lost 2 bases, leaving 4 bases of the junction unmatched. Germline assignment: CDR1 MDHEN and CDR2 SYDVKM. CDR3 amino acids: CASSLGGRLYNEQFF. The CDR3 DNA sequence: TGTGCCAGCAGTTTAGGCGGGAGGCTGTACAATGAGCAGTTCTTC.

V usage is TRBV6-2 or TRBV6-3 and J usage is TRBJ2-5; TRBD2 is a possible D gene (5 bases). The germline V gene has CDR1 MNHEY and CDR2 SVGEGT. This CDR3 contains 13 residues. Between the trimmed V and J ends, which lost 3 bases and 4 bases, there was a span of 9 bases. The CDR3 loop is CASSYEGSETQYF. CDR3 nucleotides: TGTGCCAGCAGTTATGAGGGCTCAGAGACCCAGTACTTC.

The rearrangement joins TRBV5-1 to TRBJ2-7; TRBD2 aligns across 13 bases. V shed 4 bases, J shed 0 bases, and the junction held 4 bases outside the gene matches. This CDR3 region has 16 residues. Germline CDR1 SGHRS, CDR2 YFSETQ. In DNA, the CDR3 is TGCGCCAGCAGCGTGACTAGCGGGAGGCTCTCCTACGAGCAGTACTTC. Translating gives CASSVTSGRLSYEQYF.

The V gene is TRBV18, the J gene TRBJ2-7, with a weak D call TRBD1 (6 bases). Germline CDR1 and CDR2: KGHSH and LQKENI. V lost 3 bases, J lost 3 bases, and 15 bases lay in between. The CDR3 is made up of 15 amino acids. CDR3 protein: CASSPDRKGLYEQYF. The CDR3 DNA follows: TGTGCCAGCTCACCCGACAGGAAGGGCCTCTACGAGCAGTACTTC. The whole variable domain, remainder taken from reference TRBV18 and TRBJ2-7, is NAGVMQNPRHLVRRRGQEARLRCSPMKGHSHVYWYRQLPEEGLKFMVYLQKENIIDESGMPKERFSAEFPKEGPSILRIQQVVRGDSAAYFCASSPDRKGLYEQYFGPGTRLTVT.

The V gene is TRBV3-1 (or the pseudogene TRBV3-2), the J gene TRBJ2-1, with a possible D match to TRBD1 (6 bases). The V gene lost 6 bases and the J gene lost 8 bases, with 17 bases spanning the gap. The CDR3 runs to 14 residues. The germline V gene encodes CDR1 LGHDT and CDR2 YNNKEL (reference sequence). CDR3 loop: CASRIGTTLDEQFF. The CDR3 nucleotides are TGTGCCAGCAGGATCGGGACAACCTTGGATGAGCAGTTCTTC.